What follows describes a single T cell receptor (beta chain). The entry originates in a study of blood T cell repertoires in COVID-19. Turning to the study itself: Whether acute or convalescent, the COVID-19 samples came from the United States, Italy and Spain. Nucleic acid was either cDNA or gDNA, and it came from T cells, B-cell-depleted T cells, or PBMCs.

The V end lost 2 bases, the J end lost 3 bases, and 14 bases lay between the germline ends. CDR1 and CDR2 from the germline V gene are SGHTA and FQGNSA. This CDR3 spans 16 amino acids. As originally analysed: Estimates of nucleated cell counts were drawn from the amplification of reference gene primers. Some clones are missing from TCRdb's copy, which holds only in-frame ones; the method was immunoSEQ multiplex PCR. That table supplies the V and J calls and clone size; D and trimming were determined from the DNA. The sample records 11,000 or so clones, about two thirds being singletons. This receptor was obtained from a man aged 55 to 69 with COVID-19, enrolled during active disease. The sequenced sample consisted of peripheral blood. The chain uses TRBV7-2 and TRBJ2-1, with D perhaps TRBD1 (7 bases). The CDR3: CASSLRGDSNYNEQFF. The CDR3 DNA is TGTGCCAGCAGCTTAAGGGGGGACAGTAACTACAATGAGCAGTTCTTC.